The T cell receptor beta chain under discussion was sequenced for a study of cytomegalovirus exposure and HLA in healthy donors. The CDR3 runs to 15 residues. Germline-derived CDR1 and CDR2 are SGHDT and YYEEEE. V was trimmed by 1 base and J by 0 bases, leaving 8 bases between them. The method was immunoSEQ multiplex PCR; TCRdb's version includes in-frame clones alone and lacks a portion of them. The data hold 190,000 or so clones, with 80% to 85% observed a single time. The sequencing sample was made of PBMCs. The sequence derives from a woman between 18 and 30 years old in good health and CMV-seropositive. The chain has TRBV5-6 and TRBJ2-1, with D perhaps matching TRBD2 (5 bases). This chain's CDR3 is CASSLPGSSYNEQFF. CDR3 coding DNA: TGTGCCAGCAGCTTGCCGGGAAGCTCCTACAATGAGCAGTTCTTC.